Each of the 18 T cell receptor beta chains below was sequenced from the same sample in a study of TIL therapy for anti-PD-1-resistant metastatic lung cancer. Time point denoted: pre-treatment sample, taken before nivolumab and TIL therapy. The libraries were made with immunoSEQ v3. The table came from immunoSEQ multiplex PCR; TCRdb's copy has only in-frame clones and leaves some out. This table holds fewer than 25,000 clones, around three quarters found once. The sequencing used blood, collected at baseline. These receptor sequences come from a person aged 25-85 years with non-small cell lung cancer.

This chain uses TRBV3-1 (or the pseudogene TRBV3-2) with TRBJ1-2, with TRBD1 as a possible D gene (6 bases). The germline gives CDR1 LGHDT, CDR2 YNNKEL (reference sequence). The V gene lost 1 base and the J gene lost 8 bases, with 14 bases spanning the gap. CDR3 length: 14 amino acids. CDR3: CASSQVVGGAGYTF. For the CDR3, the DNA is TGTGCCAGCAGCCAAGTAGTCGGGGGGGCAGGCTACACCTTC.

The J gene is TRBJ2-2, the V gene TRBV4-1; D is possibly TRBD1 or TRBD2 (5 bases each). With 1 base removed from V and 2 bases from J, the gap between germline ends came to 11 bases. Germline V gives CDR1 MGHRA, CDR2 YSYEKL. CDR3 size: 16 residues. CDR3 in DNA: TGCGCCAGCAGCCAAGGGGGGATCTTCAACACCGGGGAGCTGTTTTTT. The encoded protein is CASSQGGIFNTGELFF.

This rearrangement joins TRBV4-1 to TRBJ2-4, with no clear D. CDR1 is MGHRA and CDR2 is YSYEKL in the germline V gene. Trimming shortened V by 1 base and J by 3 bases, and 16 bases separated the two germline ends. The CDR3 loop spans 17 amino acids. The CDR3 region is CASSQVERPESKNIQYF. In DNA form, the CDR3 reads TGCGCCAGCAGCCAAGTCGAGAGGCCGGAAAGCAAAAACATTCAGTACTTC.

The chain uses TRBV6-5 and TRBJ2-1; no clear D. The CDR3 has 13 amino acids. Germline CDR1 and CDR2: MNHEY and SVGAGI. Trimming stripped 6 bases from V and 2 bases from J, with 8 bases between. The CDR3 is CASSLAAYNEQFF. CDR3 coding DNA: TGTGCCAGCAGCCTCGCGGCCTACAATGAGCAGTTCTTC.

The chain uses TRBV27 and TRBJ2-7; perhaps TRBD1 as D (6 bases). The CDR3 totals 14 residues. Trimming removed 5 bases from V and 5 bases from J, with 16 bases in between. Per germline, CDR1 MNHEY and CDR2 SMNVEV (reference sequence). CDR3 sequence (DNA): TGTGCCAGCAGTCTTCCGGGACATGAGAACGAGCAGTACTTC. Amino acids: CASSLPGHENEQYF.

The gene calls are TRBV18 and TRBJ1-3; D is possibly TRBD1 (5 bases). Germline values: CDR1 KGHSH, CDR2 LQKENI. The V gene lost 2 bases and the J gene lost 2 bases, with 13 bases spanning the gap. This CDR3 spans 16 amino acids. CDR3 protein: CASSPSGAATGNTIYF. In nucleotides, the CDR3 is TGTGCCAGCTCACCATCCGGGGCCGCCACTGGAAACACCATATATTTT.

The J gene is TRBJ2-3, the V gene TRBV7-9; 9 bases match TRBD2. Losses at the gene ends were 4 bases for V and 5 bases for J; bases not matched to a gene: 4. CDR1 is SEHNR, CDR2 FQNEAQ, per germline (reference sequence). The CDR3 is made up of 14 amino acids. This CDR3 is CASSSGLAGDTQYF. CDR3 DNA: TGTGCCAGCAGCTCGGGACTAGCTGGAGATACGCAGTATTTT.

The CDR3 bases are TGTGCCAGCAGTTTGGTAGAGACCCAGTACTTC. Residues: CASSLVETQYF. The chain links TRBV12-3 or TRBV12-4 to TRBJ2-5; no clear D gene. Trimming stripped 3 bases from V and 4 bases from J, with 3 bases between. CDR3 size: 11 residues.

The gene calls are TRBV12-1 and TRBJ1-5; the listed D gene, TRBD1, was not tested against the DNA. TRBV12-1 is termed a pseudogene. The CDR3 length is 15 residues. CDR3: CSSSFILGASQPQHF. Written as DNA, the CDR3 is TGTTCCAGCAGCTTTATTTTAGGGGCGAGTCAGCCCCAGCATTTT.

The chain links TRBV3-1 (or the pseudogene TRBV3-2) to TRBJ1-3; D is ambiguous. Trimming shortened V by 1 base and J by 0 bases, and 4 bases separated the two germline ends. The CDR3 is made up of 14 amino acids. Looked up from germline, CDR1 is LGHDT and CDR2 is YNNKEL (reference sequence). CDR3 sequence reads: CASSQGVSGNTIYF. The CDR3 coding sequence is TGTGCCAGCAGCCAAGGCGTCTCTGGAAACACCATATATTTT.

The V call is TRBV20-1, the J call TRBJ2-3; D gene ambiguous. The CDR3 spans 11 residues. Trimming shortened V by 4 bases and J by 6 bases, and 8 bases separated the two germline ends. Germline V lookup: CDR1 DFQATT, CDR2 SNEGSKA (reference sequence). CDR3 sequence: CSAIGPDTQYF. The CDR3 bases are TGCAGTGCTATTGGCCCCGATACGCAGTATTTT.

The chain uses TRBV2 and TRBJ2-7; tentative D call: TRBD1 (6 bases). The CDR3 runs 13 residues. Germline values: CDR1 SNHLY, CDR2 FYNNEI. Trimming took off 8 bases at V and 1 base at J, with 12 bases between the two ends. The CDR3 region is CASVPTGSYEQYF. The CDR3 DNA is TGTGCCAGCGTCCCGACAGGATCCTACGAGCAGTACTTC.

This clone has just a few counts. The CDR3 DNA is TGTGCCAGCTTACGCAGCCAGCGGTATAATTCACCCCTCCACTTT. Its translation: CASLRSQRYNSPLHF. The J gene is TRBJ1-6, the V gene TRBV5-6; D call uncertain. In germline, CDR1 is SGHDT, CDR2 YYEEEE. Trimming removed 7 bases from V and 4 bases from J, with 15 bases in between. The CDR3 is made up of 15 amino acids.

The J gene is TRBJ1-1, the V gene TRBV29-1, with D perhaps TRBD1 (5 bases). V lost 6 bases and J 5 bases, leaving 10 bases between the germline ends. This CDR3 is 11 amino acids long. Per the germline V gene, CDR1 is SQVTM and CDR2 is ANQGSEA. CDR3 DNA sequence: TGCAGCGTAAGAGAGGGGACTGAAGCTTTCTTT. Protein sequence: CSVREGTEAFF.

V usage is TRBV7-9 and J usage is TRBJ2-1; possible D gene TRBD1, 5 bases. Germline CDR1 is SEHNR and CDR2 is FQNEAQ (reference sequence). This CDR3 comprises 11 residues. Deletions cut 4 bases from V and 10 bases from J, with 8 bases between. CDR3 sequence reads: CASSYTGEQFF. As DNA, the CDR3 is TGTGCCAGCAGCTATACAGGCGAGCAGTTCTTC.

The chain uses TRBV4-1 and TRBJ2-5, with 7 bases identical to TRBD1. In germline, CDR1 is MGHRA, CDR2 YSYEKL. The trim removed 1 base at V and 0 bases at J, leaving 2 bases unmatched. The CDR3 has 15 amino acids. The CDR3 nucleotides are TGCGCCAGCAGCCAAGCGACAGGGTACCAAGAGACCCAGTACTTC. Translating gives CASSQATGYQETQYF.

The CDR3 here is CASRPDYHNEQFF. In nucleotides, the CDR3 is TGTGCCAGCAGACCGGACTACCACAATGAGCAGTTCTTC. The V and J genes are TRBV5-6 and TRBJ2-1; possible D gene TRBD2, 6 bases. Germline CDR1 and CDR2: SGHDT and YYEEEE. Trimming cost V 5 bases and J 5 bases, with 11 bases left between them. The length of the CDR3 is 13 residues.

The rearrangement uses TRBV28 and TRBJ1-6; perhaps TRBD1 as D (6 bases). The V end lost 7 bases, the J end lost 9 bases, and 16 bases lay between the germline ends. CDR3 size: 14 residues. CDR1 and CDR2 from the germline V gene are MDHEN and SYDVKM. The CDR3 sequence is CASTLGGARSPLHF. In DNA, the CDR3 is TGTGCCAGCACCCTGGGGGGGGCGCGTTCACCCCTCCACTTT. Full variable domain (remainder filled in from reference TRBV28 and TRBJ1-6): DVKVTQSSRYLVKRTGEKVFLECVQDMDHENMFWYRQDPGLGLRLIYFSYDVKMKEKGDIPEGYSVSREKKERFSLILESASTNQTSMYLCASTLGGARSPLHFGNGTRLTVT.